These 9 T cell receptor beta chains originate from one sample sequenced in a study of blood T cell repertoires in COVID-19. Only in-frame clones appear in the TCRdb table, and some are missing; sequencing was by immunoSEQ multiplex PCR. Here the sample spans approximately 150,000 clones, 86% being singletons. The specimen sequenced was peripheral blood. The receptors derive from a woman aged 70-85 years with acute or convalescent COVID-19.

This chain connects TRBV5-5 to TRBJ1-1, with 7 positions matching TRBD1. V was pared by 0 bases and J by 4 bases, with 6 bases of the junction left unmatched. Germline V lookup: CDR1 SGHKS, CDR2 YYEKEE (reference sequence). The CDR3 has 15 amino acids. The CDR3 DNA sequence: TGTGCCAGCAGCTTGGGGTTTCCAGGGGGCACTGAAGCTTTCTTT. The encoded protein is CASSLGFPGGTEAFF.

The V and J genes are TRBV4-3 and TRBJ1-6; D not certain. Trimming stripped 0 bases from V and 0 bases from J, with 12 bases between. The CDR3 is 18 residues long. Germline assignment: CDR1 LGHNA and CDR2 YSLEER. CDR3 in DNA: TGCGCCAGCAGCCAAGATCCTGGTAGGAGCTCCTATAATTCACCCCTCCACTTT. It specifies CASSQDPGRSSYNSPLHF.

V gene TRBV29-1 combines with J gene TRBJ1-6; 7 nucleotides line up with TRBD1. This CDR3 has 15 residues. After removal of 7 bases from V and 5 bases from J, the junction contained 11 bases not matched to a gene. Germline CDR1 reads SQVTM; CDR2 reads ANQGSEA. CDR3 region: CSARSGTANNSPLHF. The CDR3 coding sequence is TGCAGCGCCCGCTCCGGGACAGCAAATAATTCACCCCTCCACTTT.

The chain couples TRBV5-1 to TRBJ1-6, with a tentative D call TRBD1 (5 bases). The CDR3 covers 13 residues. The germline CDR1 and CDR2 sequences are SGHRS and YFSETQ. Trimming took off 4 bases at V and 7 bases at J, with 9 bases between the two ends. The CDR3 DNA reads TGCGCCAGCAGCCCCAGGACAAATTCACCCCTCCACTTT. It yields the protein CASSPRTNSPLHF.

This clone was seen just once. The V gene is TRBV7-2, the J gene TRBJ2-2; TRBD1 matches 8 bases. CDR1 and CDR2 from the germline V gene are SGHTA and FQGNSA. CDR3 length: 15 residues. Trimming took 1 base from V and 5 from J; bases not matched to a gene: 3. As DNA, the CDR3 is TGTGCCAGCAGCTTAGGGGACAGGAATACCGGGGAGCTGTTTTTT. Amino acids: CASSLGDRNTGELFF.

This clone was detected once. The V gene is TRBV6-5, the J gene TRBJ1-1; D not resolved. Germline V gives CDR1 MNHEY, CDR2 SVGAGI. The CDR3 consists of 13 residues. V lost 6 bases to trimming and J lost 4 bases, with 12 bases between them. The CDR3 bases are TGTGCCAGCAGGTTTAGTGAGGGCACTGAAGCTTTCTTT. This codes for CASRFSEGTEAFF.

The chain employs TRBV28 and TRBJ2-3; 14 bases map to TRBD2. There are 18 residues in the CDR3. Germline V gene lookup returns CDR1 MDHEN and CDR2 SYDVKM. V trimming: 3 bases; J trimming: 1 base; junction bases outside the gene matches: 6. The CDR3 DNA reads TGTGCCAGCAGTTTGACTAGCGGGAGGGCCCTCGGCACAGATACGCAGTATTTT. Its translation is CASSLTSGRALGTDTQYF. The full variable domain, in which reference TRBV28 and TRBJ2-3 provide the parts outside the CDR3, is DVKVTQSSRYLVKRTGEKVFLECVQDMDHENMFWYRQDPGLGLRLIYFSYDVKMKEKGDIPEGYSVSREKKERFSLILESASTNQTSMYLCASSLTSGRALGTDTQYFGPGTRLTVL.

The CDR3 spells CASSTGKNEQFF. CDR3 DNA sequence: TGTGCCAGCAGCACGGGAAAGAATGAGCAGTTCTTC. This chain joins TRBV7-2 and TRBJ2-1, with D tentatively TRBD2 (5 bases). V dropped 5 bases and J dropped 7 bases, with 9 bases sitting between them. The CDR3 totals 12 residues. Germline loops: CDR1 SGHTA, CDR2 FQGNSA.

In DNA form, the CDR3 reads TGTGCCAGCAGCTTGGGGGCCAGGGGACAGTCCCGAAGCACAGATACGCAGTATTTT. Translating gives CASSLGARGQSRSTDTQYF. This rearrangement joins TRBV5-6 to TRBJ2-3; 7 positions match TRBD1. The length of the CDR3 is 19 residues. Germline assignment: CDR1 SGHDT and CDR2 YYEEEE. The trim removed 0 bases at V and 0 bases at J, leaving 13 bases unmatched. Complete variable domain (other parts from reference TRBV5-6 and TRBJ2-3): DAGVTQSPTHLIKTRGQQVTLRCSPKSGHDTVSWYQQALGQGPQFIFQYYEEEERQRGNFPDRFSGHQFPNYSSELNVNALLLGDSALYLCASSLGARGQSRSTDTQYFGPGTRLTVL.